Each of the 25 T cell receptor beta chains below was sequenced from the same sample in a study of control samples from healthy donors and cancer patients (dated by TCRdb to about 2020). Receptor libraries were prepared by the immunoSEQ multiplex PCR assay. Not all clones reach the TCRdb copy of this immuneACCESS table, which keeps in-frame sequences only. Checked studies attribute under half of the gap to unresolved V genes and leave the rest unexplained. The sample table contains tens of thousands of clones; only one count was recorded for roughly nine tenths of them. The biggest ten clones account for approximately 1.4% of the sample. The sample taken for sequencing was PBMCs. The origin of the receptors is a man aged 35-49 years with colorectal cancer.

V gene TRBV5-1 combines with J gene TRBJ1-2, with D hard to call. This CDR3 spans 14 amino acids. V lost 0 bases and J 5 bases, leaving 11 bases between the germline ends. The V gene's germline CDR1 is SGHRS and CDR2 YFSETQ. CDR3 region: CASSLAGFGYGYTF. DNA for the CDR3: TGCGCCAGCAGCTTGGCAGGCTTTGGGTATGGCTACACCTTC.

The V and J genes are TRBV28 and TRBJ1-1; 7 nucleotides line up with TRBD1. This CDR3 spans 15 amino acids. From germline, CDR1 is MDHEN and CDR2 SYDVKM. J lost 8 bases, V lost 5 bases, and 14 bases had no gene match. CDR3 DNA sequence: TGTGCCAGCAGTCTCCACGTTCGGACAGGCCAAGAAGCTTTCTTT. This encodes CASSLHVRTGQEAFF.

J is TRBJ1-2 and V is TRBV7-2, with TRBD1 identical over 8 bases. Germline V gene lookup returns CDR1 SGHTA and CDR2 FQGNSA. Trimming removed 5 bases from V and 2 bases from J; junction bases left unmatched: 7. This CDR3 region has 15 residues. CDR3 nucleotides: TGTGCCAGCAGCCCCCAGGCAGGGGGCAACTATGGCTACACCTTC. Its translation: CASSPQAGGNYGYTF.

The genes are TRBV24-1 and TRBJ2-5, with D perhaps TRBD2 (5 bases). CDR1 and CDR2 (germline): KGHDR, SFDVKD. The CDR3 runs to 15 residues. With 3 bases removed from V and 4 bases from J, the gap between germline ends came to 14 bases. The DNA for the CDR3 is TGTGCCACCAGTGATGGAAGGGAGTTTGGAGAGACCCAGTACTTC. It codes for CATSDGREFGETQYF.

The CDR3 loop reads CASGGTDSGANVLTF. CDR3 DNA sequence: TGTGCTAGTGGCGGGACAGACTCTGGGGCCAACGTCCTGACTTTC. The genes are TRBV12-5 and TRBJ2-6, with 7 bases identical to TRBD1. This CDR3 comprises 15 residues. With V trimmed by 6 bases and J by 0 bases, 2 bases remained unmatched. Per germline, CDR1 LGHNT and CDR2 FRNRAP.

The CDR3 region is CAWRQAGGAYEQYF. DNA for the CDR3: TGTGCCTGGAGGCAAGCGGGAGGGGCCTACGAGCAGTACTTC. The chain is built from TRBV30 and TRBJ2-7; 10 bases are a match to TRBD2. The germline V gene encodes CDR1 GTSNPN and CDR2 SVGIG (reference sequence). The CDR3 runs to 14 residues. The junction had 4 bases not matched to a gene; V was cut back by 3 bases and J by 2 bases.

The chain is built from TRBV19 and TRBJ2-1, with D unclear. This CDR3 region has 13 residues. Germline V gene sequence: CDR1 LNHDA, CDR2 SQIVND (reference sequence). V lost 8 bases, J lost 5 bases, and 13 bases lay in between. The CDR3: CASRTEGNNEQFF. The CDR3 DNA is TGTGCCAGTCGGACGGAAGGAAACAATGAGCAGTTCTTC.

The J gene is TRBJ1-4, the V gene TRBV27; TRBD1 is a possible D gene (5 bases). Trimming left V 5 bases short and J 8 bases short, with 15 bases between. CDR3 length: 14 residues. Germline V gene data show CDR1 as MNHEY and CDR2 as SMNVEV (reference sequence). The CDR3 protein is CASSVFWGVEKLFF. The CDR3 DNA sequence: TGTGCCAGCAGTGTCTTCTGGGGCGTAGAAAAACTGTTTTTT.

This clone showed up just once. CDR3 bases: TGTGCCAGCAGCCAAGACCTCAATCAGCCCCAGCATTTT. Its protein product is CASSQDLNQPQHF. The genes are TRBV3-1 (or the pseudogene TRBV3-2) and TRBJ1-5; D ambiguous. The CDR3 is 13 residues long. V was pared by 0 bases and J by 3 bases, with 3 bases between. Germline-derived CDR1 and CDR2 are LGHDT and YNNKEL (reference sequence).

The chain couples TRBV5-1 to TRBJ2-7, with TRBD2 matching 7 bases. CDR1 and CDR2 from the germline V gene are SGHRS and YFSETQ. The CDR3 loop spans 16 amino acids. Trimming at V came to 1 base and at J to 1 base, leaving 8 bases not matched to a gene. CDR3 region: CASSLRDSGLSYEQYF. The CDR3 DNA sequence: TGCGCCAGCAGCTTGCGGGATAGCGGGCTATCCTACGAGCAGTACTTC. Using reference TRBV5-1 and TRBJ2-7 for the parts outside the CDR3, the full variable domain is KAGVTQTPRYLIKTRGQQVTLSCSPISGHRSVSWYQQTPGQGLQFLFEYFSETQRNKGNFPGRFSGRQFSNSRSEMNVSTLELGDSALYLCASSLRDSGLSYEQYFGPGTRLTVT.

This clone has a handful of counts. V gene TRBV4-1 combines with J gene TRBJ2-7, with D unresolved. V lost 1 base, J lost 11 bases, and 15 bases lay in between. From germline, CDR1 is MGHRA and CDR2 YSYEKL. The CDR3 is made up of 13 amino acids. As DNA, the CDR3 is TGCGCCAGCAGCCAAGGTTTAAATCGGCCAAAGTACTTC. Translated: CASSQGLNRPKYF.

The CDR3 DNA is TGCGCCAGCAGCAGGGACAATCCAGCCTACGAGCAGTACTTC. Translated, it gives CASSRDNPAYEQYF. This rearrangement joins TRBV5-1 to TRBJ2-7; a weak D match, TRBD1 (6 bases). CDR3 size: 14 residues. The V end was cut by 4 bases, the J end by 2 bases, with 13 bases between. From germline, CDR1 is SGHRS and CDR2 YFSETQ. Supplemented by reference TRBV5-1 and TRBJ2-7, the full variable domain reads KAGVTQTPRYLIKTRGQQVTLSCSPISGHRSVSWYQQTPGQGLQFLFEYFSETQRNKGNFPGRFSGRQFSNSRSEMNVSTLELGDSALYLCASSRDNPAYEQYFGPGTRLTVT.

V and J are TRBV11-2 and TRBJ2-1, with TRBD2 matching over 12 bases. This CDR3 spans 17 amino acids. CDR1 SGHAT and CDR2 FQNNGV come from the germline V gene. V shed 5 bases and J 1 base; nucleotides not matched to a gene: 6. CDR3 loop: CASSDGLAGWSYNEQFF. In DNA, the CDR3 is TGTGCCAGCAGCGACGGACTAGCGGGATGGTCCTACAATGAGCAGTTCTTC.

This sequence joins TRBV3-1 (or the pseudogene TRBV3-2) and TRBJ2-5; the D gene is possibly TRBD2 (6 bases). Germline V gene lookup returns CDR1 LGHDT and CDR2 YNNKEL (reference sequence). The CDR3 contains 15 residues. V was pared by 4 bases and J by 2 bases, with 14 bases between. CDR3 DNA sequence: TGTGCCAGCAGCCCTCTAGCGCCATATCAAGAGACCCAGTACTTC. This gives the protein CASSPLAPYQETQYF.

The rearrangement joins TRBV28 to TRBJ2-7, with D tentatively TRBD1 or TRBD2 (5 bases each). Trimming cost V 8 bases and J 3 bases, with 17 bases left between them. CDR3 size: 14 residues. Germline values: CDR1 MDHEN, CDR2 SYDVKM. The CDR3 coding sequence is TGTGCCAGCCAGTTACCGGGGCTCAGCTACGAGCAGTACTTC. This translates into CASQLPGLSYEQYF.

The rearrangement joins TRBV18 to TRBJ2-7, with TRBD1 identical over 7 bases. Germline-derived CDR1 and CDR2 are KGHSH and LQKENI. V trimming: 3 bases; J trimming: 4 bases; junction bases outside the gene matches: 6. This CDR3 is 14 amino acids long. The CDR3, as DNA: TGTGCCAGCTCACCTGCAGACAGGGAATACGAGCAGTACTTC. Protein: CASSPADREYEQYF.

The rearrangement joins TRBV6-6 to TRBJ1-6; 8 bases map to TRBD1. The germline CDR1 and CDR2 sequences are MNHNY and SVGAGI (reference sequence). The CDR3 loop spans 15 amino acids. The V segment lost 4 bases and the J segment 9 bases; nucleotides outside the gene matches: 8. The CDR3 region has the DNA TGTGCCAGCAGTTCTACAGGGGGATTAATTTCACCCCTCCACTTT. Translating it yields CASSSTGGLISPLHF.

The chain carries TRBV4-1 and TRBJ2-1; D gene unclear. V was clipped by 3 bases and J by 2 bases, with 17 bases between them. The length of the CDR3 is 17 residues. The germline V gene encodes CDR1 MGHRA and CDR2 YSYEKL. The CDR3: CASSHRRETLAYNEQFF. The CDR3 DNA is TGCGCCAGCAGCCACCGGCGAGAGACCCTCGCCTACAATGAGCAGTTCTTC.

The rearrangement links TRBV11-3 to TRBJ1-1; D might be TRBD1 (6 bases). The CDR3 has 13 amino acids. V lost 3 bases and J 7 bases, leaving 12 bases between the germline ends. CDR1 is SGHNT and CDR2 is YENEEA in the germline V gene. The CDR3 nucleotides read TGTGCCAGCAGCTTTTCAGGGGCGATTGAAGCTTTCTTT. Translating gives CASSFSGAIEAFF.

The rearrangement links TRBV3-1 (or the pseudogene TRBV3-2) to TRBJ1-6, with D unresolved. The germline gives CDR1 LGHDT, CDR2 YNNKEL (reference sequence). There are 14 residues in the CDR3. Deletions cut 1 base from V and 7 bases from J, with 8 bases between. CDR3 bases: TGTGCCAGCAGCCAAGTTGAGGGCAATTCACCCCTCCACTTT. Translating gives CASSQVEGNSPLHF.

The chain carries TRBV9 and TRBJ2-2; TRBD2 might be the D (5 bases). The ends were cut back, 0 bases at V and 2 bases at J, with 8 bases in the middle. Germline V gene sequence: CDR1 SGDLS, CDR2 YYNGEE. This CDR3 spans 15 amino acids. The CDR3 region has the DNA TGTGCCAGCAGCGTAGCTAGCACAAACACCGGGGAGCTGTTTTTT. Translated, it gives CASSVASTNTGELFF.

This clone was seen a single time. V usage is TRBV6-1 and J usage is TRBJ2-3; tentatively, D is TRBD1 (5 bases). V was cut by 4 bases and J by 2 bases, with 16 bases left in between. Germline values: CDR1 MNHNS, CDR2 SASEGT. CDR3 length equals 16 residues. CDR3 DNA sequence: TGTGCCAGCAGTGCGACCCCCGCAGGGATCACAGATACGCAGTATTTT. It is translated as CASSATPAGITDTQYF.

V usage is TRBV28 and J usage is TRBJ2-6; D assignment may be TRBD1 or TRBD2 (5 bases each). The CDR3 covers 14 residues. CDR1 is MDHEN, CDR2 SYDVKM, per germline. V was pared by 7 bases and J by 3 bases, with 10 bases between. CDR3 DNA: TGTGCCAGCATTGAGGGGTATGGGGCCAACGTCCTGACTTTC. It specifies CASIEGYGANVLTF. The variable domain in full, with the rest retrieved from reference TRBV28 and TRBJ2-6, is DVKVTQSSRYLVKRTGEKVFLECVQDMDHENMFWYRQDPGLGLRLIYFSYDVKMKEKGDIPEGYSVSREKKERFSLILESASTNQTSMYLCASIEGYGANVLTFGAGSRLTVL.

V usage is TRBV27 and J usage is TRBJ2-1; D not resolved. Trimming took 6 bases from V and 8 from J, leaving 17 bases between them. Per the germline V gene, CDR1 is MNHEY and CDR2 is SMNVEV (reference sequence). The CDR3 has 14 amino acids. This CDR3 is CASSFTGSFDEQFF. The CDR3, as DNA: TGTGCCAGCAGCTTCACCGGATCTTTCGATGAGCAGTTCTTC.

The chain combines TRBV2 with TRBJ2-7; 8 bases align to TRBD1. The CDR3 runs 15 residues. The V gene end was trimmed by 2 bases and the J gene end by 2 bases; junction bases not matched to a gene: 5. CDR1 SNHLY and CDR2 FYNNEI come from the germline V gene. This CDR3 reads CASSEPRTGPYEQYF. Here the CDR3 DNA reads TGTGCCAGCAGTGAACCGCGGACAGGGCCCTACGAGCAGTACTTC.